This entry lists 28 T cell receptor beta chains sequenced from one sample in a study of blood T cell repertoires in COVID-19. Libraries were prepared by immunoSEQ multiplex PCR; TCRdb keeps only in-frame clonotypes and omits some of them. The sample lists some 250,000 clones, around 84% occurring once. Sequenced: PBMCs or T cells enriched from blood (not recorded which). The source of these receptors is a man younger than 30 who had recovered from COVID-19.

In the case of this clone: Other DNA sequences in the same sample also yield this CDR3. The V and J genes are TRBV28 and TRBJ1-5; a possible D gene is TRBD1 (5 bases). Germline CDR1 MDHEN, CDR2 SYDVKM. CDR3 size: 14 residues. The V end was cut by 6 bases, the J end by 1 base, with 10 bases between. CDR3 coding DNA: TGTGCCAGCAGCCCGGGGGGGAGCAATCAGCCCCAGCATTTT. It translates to CASSPGGSNQPQHF.

The rearrangement links TRBV4-1 to TRBJ2-1, with D unclear. The germline V gene encodes CDR1 MGHRA and CDR2 YSYEKL. There are 12 residues in the CDR3. Trimming took 4 bases from V and 6 from J, leaving 7 bases between them. The DNA for the CDR3 is TGCGCCAGCAGCCTTCCGGGCAATGAGCAGTTCTTC. As protein: CASSLPGNEQFF.

This chain uses TRBV28 with TRBJ2-1; no clear D. Trimming stripped 6 bases from V and 10 bases from J, with 16 bases between. CDR1 is MDHEN, CDR2 SYDVKM, per germline. This CDR3 has 13 amino acids. The CDR3 reads CASSPRVPFEQFF. CDR3 nucleotides: TGTGCCAGCAGCCCCCGAGTCCCATTCGAGCAGTTCTTC.

The chain links TRBV28 to TRBJ2-2; TRBD1 matches 10 bases. CDR1 and CDR2 from the germline V gene are MDHEN and SYDVKM. The CDR3 is 15 residues long. Germline trimming cut 4 bases from V and 7 bases from J; bases unmatched to any gene: 6. The chain's CDR3 is CASSSGTGAGGELFF. As DNA, the CDR3 is TGTGCCAGCAGTTCAGGGACAGGGGCGGGCGGGGAGCTGTTTTTT.

The chain combines TRBV19 with TRBJ2-1; TRBD2 matches 12 bases. In germline, CDR1 is LNHDA, CDR2 SQIVND (reference sequence). Unmatched junction bases numbered 3, after V lost 3 bases and J lost 0 bases. This CDR3 contains 17 residues. The CDR3 DNA reads TGTGCCAGTAGTATTCTAGCGGGGGGGGCCTCCTACAATGAGCAGTTCTTC. This encodes CASSILAGGASYNEQFF.

The chain employs TRBV10-3 and TRBJ2-1; 7 nucleotides agree with TRBD2. Germline CDR1 reads ENHRY; CDR2 reads SYGVKD. V was pared by 3 bases and J by 4 bases, with 12 bases of the junction left unmatched. There are 17 residues in the CDR3. The CDR3 is CAISDTTRGRVYNEQFF. The CDR3 DNA follows: TGTGCCATCAGTGATACGACTCGGGGGAGGGTATACAATGAGCAGTTCTTC.

This chain uses TRBV28 with TRBJ2-3, with a tentative D call TRBD2 (6 bases). The CDR3 length is 15 residues. CDR1 and CDR2 from the germline V gene are MDHEN and SYDVKM. V dropped 6 bases and J dropped 4 bases, with 17 bases sitting between them. Here the CDR3 DNA reads TGTGCCAGCAGGGGGCGGGGAGCCGGGGCAGATACGCAGTATTTT. It yields the protein CASRGRGAGADTQYF.

V is TRBV28 and J is TRBJ1-6, with TRBD1 matching over 9 bases. V dropped 7 bases and J dropped 8; count of bases not matched to a gene: 9. This CDR3 has 15 amino acids. Germline lookup yields CDR1 MDHEN and CDR2 SYDVKM. The CDR3 here is CASITTGTGYSPLHF. DNA for the CDR3: TGTGCCAGCATTACAACCGGGACAGGGTATTCACCCCTCCACTTT.

This chain connects TRBV7-9 to TRBJ1-2; D may be TRBD1 (6 bases). The germline V gene has CDR1 SEHNR and CDR2 FQNEAQ (reference sequence). Deletions cut 4 bases from V and 7 bases from J, with 13 bases between. The CDR3 runs to 13 residues. CDR3 coding DNA: TGTGCCAGCAGCTCGCGGGGGGCGGTTGGCTACACCTTC. It codes for CASSSRGAVGYTF.

In regard to this clone: The identical CDR3 is also encoded by other nucleotide sequences in the sample. J is TRBJ2-5 and V is TRBV9; a possible D gene is TRBD2 (7 bases). Germline V CDR1 and CDR2: SGDLS, YYNGEE. V was cut by 0 bases and J by 5 bases, with 14 bases left in between. This CDR3 contains 15 residues. Here the CDR3 reads CASSVGAGAGETQYF. Written as DNA, the CDR3 is TGTGCCAGCAGCGTAGGGGCGGGGGCTGGCGAGACCCAGTACTTC. Together with reference TRBV9 and TRBJ2-5, the CDR3 gives the full variable domain: DSGVTQTPKHLITATGQRVTLRCSPRSGDLSVYWYQQSLDQGLQFLIQYYNGEERAKGNILERFSAQQFPDLHSELNLSSLELGDSALYFCASSVGAGAGETQYFGPGTRLLVL.

In the case of this clone: The sample contains more than one DNA sequence encoding this CDR3. The CDR3 bases are TGTGCCTGGAGCAGGGATAGGCCTCGTGGCTACACCTTC. It encodes CAWSRDRPRGYTF. This chain connects TRBV30 to TRBJ1-2, with D tentatively TRBD1 (5 bases). Looked up from germline, CDR1 is GTSNPN and CDR2 is SVGIG (reference sequence). The V gene lost 3 bases and the J gene lost 7 bases, with 15 bases spanning the gap. The CDR3 is made up of 13 amino acids.

The chain uses TRBV7-2 and TRBJ1-2; maybe TRBD1 (5 bases). V gave up 5 bases and J gave up 1 base, with 8 bases separating them. This CDR3 region has 13 residues. Germline V gives CDR1 SGHTA, CDR2 FQGNSA. In DNA form, the CDR3 reads TGTGCCAGCAGCCCTCAGGGTAACTATGGCTACACCTTC. This gives the protein CASSPQGNYGYTF. Full variable domain (rest looked up from reference TRBV7-2 and TRBJ1-2): GAGVSQSPSNKVTEKGKDVELRCDPISGHTALYWYRQSLGQGLEFLIYFQGNSAPDKSGLPSDRFSAERTGGSVSTLTIQRTQQEDSAVYLCASSPQGNYGYTFGSGTRLTVV.

The chain has TRBV28 and TRBJ1-3; D is unclear. The CDR3 is made up of 14 amino acids. In germline, CDR1 is MDHEN, CDR2 SYDVKM. V was shortened by 4 bases and J by 2 bases, with 9 bases between the two germline ends. DNA for the CDR3: TGTGCCAGCAGTTCAGGTGGGCCTGGAAACACCATATATTTT. Translated, it gives CASSSGGPGNTIYF.

A note on this clone: The sample carries other DNA sequences with the same CDR3. The J gene is TRBJ2-7, the V gene TRBV5-4; TRBD1 matches 7 bases. The CDR3 length is 14 residues. V dropped 3 bases and J dropped 4; count of bases not matched to a gene: 7. Germline loops: CDR1 SGHNT, CDR2 YYREEE (reference sequence). The CDR3 nucleotides are TGTGCCAGCAGCTCCGACAGGGCCCGGTACGAGCAGTACTTC. Amino acid sequence: CASSSDRARYEQYF. The full variable domain, rest sourced from reference TRBV5-4 and TRBJ2-7, is ETGVTQSPTHLIKTRGQQVTLRCSSQSGHNTVSWYQQALGQGPQFIFQYYREEENGRGNFPPRFSGLQFPNYSSELNVNALELDDSALYLCASSSDRARYEQYFGPGTRLTVT.

The gene calls are TRBV28 and TRBJ2-5, with a weak D call TRBD2 (6 bases). The germline V gene has CDR1 MDHEN and CDR2 SYDVKM. V shed 1 base and J shed 2 bases, with 8 bases lying between them. This CDR3 region has 14 residues. CDR3 sequence: CASSLSGLQETQYF. The DNA of the CDR3 is TGTGCCAGCAGTTTATCTGGACTACAAGAGACCCAGTACTTC.

The chain employs TRBV2 and TRBJ1-5; no firm D call. Between the trimmed V and J ends, which lost 5 bases and 9 bases, there was a span of 14 bases. The length of the CDR3 is 13 residues. CDR1 and CDR2 (germline): SNHLY, FYNNEI. The CDR3 loop is CASSPEGITPQHF. Here the CDR3 DNA reads TGTGCCAGCAGTCCAGAGGGAATCACGCCCCAGCATTTT.

The chain joins TRBV28 to TRBJ1-1; TRBD1 matches at 7 bases. The CDR3 runs 12 residues. Germline values: CDR1 MDHEN, CDR2 SYDVKM. V lost 7 bases and J lost 11; bases outside the gene matches: 10. The CDR3 region is CASTLNDRVAFF. As DNA, the CDR3 is TGTGCCAGCACCCTAAATGACAGGGTCGCTTTCTTT.

The chain employs TRBV19 and TRBJ1-5, with D possibly being TRBD1 (5 bases). The CDR3 contains 15 residues. Germline V gene sequence: CDR1 LNHDA, CDR2 SQIVND (reference sequence). V was clipped by 6 bases and J by 0 bases, with 12 bases between them. CDR3 bases: TGTGCCAGTAGGGGAGGGACCTTTAGCAATCAGCCCCAGCATTTT. Protein sequence: CASRGGTFSNQPQHF.

The chain links TRBV4-1 to TRBJ2-7; the D is unclear. Germline CDR1 and CDR2: MGHRA and YSYEKL. V was cut by 0 bases and J by 3 bases, with 9 bases left in between. This CDR3 contains 14 residues. The CDR3 sequence: CASSQDVQDYEQYF. The CDR3 coding sequence is TGCGCCAGCAGCCAAGATGTCCAGGACTACGAGCAGTACTTC.

This clone was recorded once. The chain recombines TRBV6-5 with TRBJ1-1, with D tentatively TRBD1 (5 bases). Germline lookup yields CDR1 MNHEY and CDR2 SVGAGI. CDR3 length: 13 residues. V gave up 10 bases and J gave up 5 bases, with 17 bases separating them. The CDR3 bases are TGTGCCACTATCAGAACAAGGGGTACTGAAGCTTTCTTT. Protein: CATIRTRGTEAFF.

This chain connects TRBV5-5 to TRBJ1-6; the match to TRBD1 covers 7 bases. This CDR3 contains 16 residues. Germline loops: CDR1 SGHKS, CDR2 YYEKEE (reference sequence). J was trimmed by 10 bases and V by 4 bases; bases with no gene match: 14. The chain's CDR3 is CASSTRRQGIGSPLHF. The CDR3 DNA reads as TGTGCCAGCAGCACTCGCCGACAGGGCATAGGGTCACCCCTCCACTTT.

The chain couples TRBV19 to TRBJ1-5; D not certain. V lost 1 base to trimming and J lost 2 bases, with 9 bases between them. The CDR3 is 15 residues long. In germline, CDR1 is LNHDA, CDR2 SQIVND (reference sequence). The CDR3 DNA sequence: TGTGCCAGTAGTATAGCTGGGAGACGCAATCAGCCCCAGCATTTT. Its protein is CASSIAGRRNQPQHF.

In its sample, this clone was seen once. The chain uses TRBV5-4 and TRBJ2-5, with 10 bases matching TRBD2. Germline V lookup: CDR1 SGHNT, CDR2 YYREEE (reference sequence). Trimming removed 0 bases from V and 0 bases from J; junction bases left unmatched: 2. This CDR3 has 16 amino acids. Written as DNA, the CDR3 is TGTGCCAGCAGCTTGGGTAGCGGGGGGTACCAAGAGACCCAGTACTTC. This sequence encodes CASSLGSGGYQETQYF. The full variable domain, with the rest looked up from reference TRBV5-4 and TRBJ2-5, is ETGVTQSPTHLIKTRGQQVTLRCSSQSGHNTVSWYQQALGQGPQFIFQYYREEENGRGNFPPRFSGLQFPNYSSELNVNALELDDSALYLCASSLGSGGYQETQYFGPGTRLLVL.

A single count supports this clone. This chain connects TRBV9 to TRBJ2-7; 10 nucleotides match TRBD1. The germline CDR1 and CDR2 sequences are SGDLS and YYNGEE. The CDR3 totals 16 residues. Unmatched junction bases numbered 8, after V lost 3 bases and J lost 2 bases. The CDR3 DNA is TGTGCCAGCAGCGCCTCCGGGACAGGGGTTCCCTACGAGCAGTACTTC. It specifies CASSASGTGVPYEQYF.

This sequence joins TRBV5-1 and TRBJ2-5; D call uncertain. CDR3 length equals 12 residues. Trimming removed 2 bases at V and 3 bases at J, with 5 bases between. Germline-derived CDR1 and CDR2 are SGHRS and YFSETQ. This CDR3 reads CASSFAEETQYF. CDR3 nucleotide sequence: TGCGCCAGCAGCTTTGCAGAAGAGACCCAGTACTTC. Supplemented by reference TRBV5-1 and TRBJ2-5, the full variable domain reads KAGVTQTPRYLIKTRGQQVTLSCSPISGHRSVSWYQQTPGQGLQFLFEYFSETQRNKGNFPGRFSGRQFSNSRSEMNVSTLELGDSALYLCASSFAEETQYFGPGTRLLVL.

The chain employs TRBV27 and TRBJ1-2; D is ambiguous. Germline V gene data show CDR1 as MNHEY and CDR2 as SMNVEV (reference sequence). Trimming shortened V by 2 bases and J by 0 bases, and 4 bases separated the two germline ends. The CDR3 runs 13 residues. The CDR3 DNA is TGTGCCAGCAGTTTACTTCCTAACTATGGCTACACCTTC. Protein: CASSLLPNYGYTF.

The chain couples TRBV29-1 to TRBJ1-2; D is ambiguous. The V and J ends lost 3 bases and 12 bases respectively, with 11 bases between them. This CDR3 comprises 10 residues. Germline-derived CDR1 and CDR2 are SQVTM and ANQGSEA. The CDR3 region is CSVEEGSDTF. The CDR3, as DNA: TGCAGCGTTGAGGAGGGTTCTGACACCTTC.

V and J are TRBV5-1 and TRBJ2-5; the match to TRBD2 covers 10 bases. The CDR3 covers 18 residues. Germline V gene sequence: CDR1 SGHRS, CDR2 YFSETQ. The trim removed 0 bases at V and 5 bases at J, leaving 13 bases unmatched. The CDR3 reads CASSLGRLAGVTGETQYF. The CDR3 bases are TGCGCCAGCAGCTTGGGCCGCCTAGCGGGGGTTACGGGGGAGACCCAGTACTTC. The full variable domain, its missing parts supplied by reference TRBV5-1 and TRBJ2-5, is KAGVTQTPRYLIKTRGQQVTLSCSPISGHRSVSWYQQTPGQGLQFLFEYFSETQRNKGNFPGRFSGRQFSNSRSEMNVSTLELGDSALYLCASSLGRLAGVTGETQYFGPGTRLLVL.